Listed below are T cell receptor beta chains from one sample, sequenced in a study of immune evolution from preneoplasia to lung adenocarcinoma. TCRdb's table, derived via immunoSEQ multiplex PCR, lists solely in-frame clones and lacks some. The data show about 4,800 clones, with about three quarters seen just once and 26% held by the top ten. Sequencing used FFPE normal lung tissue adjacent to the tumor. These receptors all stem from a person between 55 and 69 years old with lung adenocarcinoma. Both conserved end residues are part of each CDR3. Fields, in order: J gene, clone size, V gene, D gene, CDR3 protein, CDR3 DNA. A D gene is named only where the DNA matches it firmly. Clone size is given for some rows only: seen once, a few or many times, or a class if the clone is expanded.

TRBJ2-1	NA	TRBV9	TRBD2	CASSSRTSGVKNEQFF	TGTGCCAGCAGTTCCCGGACTAGCGGGGTAAAAAATGAGCAGTTCTTC
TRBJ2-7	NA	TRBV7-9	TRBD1	CASSADRVNEQYF	TGTGCCAGCAGCGCCGACAGGGTAAACGAGCAGTACTTC
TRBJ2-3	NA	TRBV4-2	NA	CASSQAEGPGTDTQYF	TGTGCCAGCAGTCAGGCGGAGGGGCCAGGCACAGATACGCAGTATTTT
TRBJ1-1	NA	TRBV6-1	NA	CASTSAQGRTEAFF	TGTGCCAGCACCTCGGCACAGGGTCGGACTGAAGCTTTCTTT
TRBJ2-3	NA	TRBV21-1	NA	CASSKDEELPKDPSTDTQYF	TGTGCCAGCAGCAAAGATGAGGAGCTACCCAAAGACCCTAGCACAGATACGCAGTATTTT
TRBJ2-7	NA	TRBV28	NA	CASTLRGEGSSYEQYF	TGTGCCAGCACCCTCCGCGGAGAAGGAAGCTCCTACGAGCAGTACTTC
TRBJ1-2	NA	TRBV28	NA	CASSQGLVFNYGYTF	TGTGCCAGCAGTCAGGGTCTAGTTTTTAACTATGGCTACACCTTC
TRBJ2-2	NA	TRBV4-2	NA	CASSPAVNTGELFF	TGTGCCAGCAGCCCGGCCGTCAACACCGGGGAGCTGTTTTTT
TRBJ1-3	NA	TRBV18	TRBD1	CASSPTGPYTNTGNTIYF	TGTGCCAGCTCTCCGACAGGGCCCTACACCAACACTGGAAACACCATATATTTT
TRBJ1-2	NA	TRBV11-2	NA	CASSSNAGGYGYTF	TGTGCCAGCAGCTCCAACGCGGGGGGCTATGGCTACACCTTC
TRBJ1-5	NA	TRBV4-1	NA	CASSQESGEVGNQPQHF	TGCGCCAGCAGCCAAGAAAGCGGCGAAGTTGGCAATCAGCCCCAGCATTTT
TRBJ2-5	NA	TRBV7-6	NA	CASSLAPAGGQETQYF	TGTGCCAGCAGCTTAGCGCCGGCAGGGGGGCAAGAGACCCAGTACTTC
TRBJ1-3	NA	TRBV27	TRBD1	CASSFRGPISGNTIYF	TGTGCCAGCAGTTTCAGGGGGCCAATTTCTGGAAACACCATATATTTT
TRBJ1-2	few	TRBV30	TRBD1	CAWSPPDREAYGYTF	TGTGCCTGGAGTCCACCTGACAGGGAAGCCTATGGCTACACCTTC
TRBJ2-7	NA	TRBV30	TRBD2	CAWSGGGGLGEQYF	TGTGCCTGGAGTGGCGGGGGAGGTTTGGGTGAGCAGTACTTC
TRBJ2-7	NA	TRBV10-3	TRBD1	CAISELSGGQAYEQYF	TGTGCCATCAGTGAGTTATCTGGGGGACAGGCTTACGAGCAGTACTTC
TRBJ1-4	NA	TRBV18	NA	CASSPLASTNEKLFF	TGTGCCAGCTCACCACTGGCCTCAACTAATGAAAAACTGTTTTTT
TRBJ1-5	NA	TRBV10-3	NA	CAISENTNQPQHF	TGTGCTATCAGTGAGAACACTAATCAGCCCCAGCATTTT
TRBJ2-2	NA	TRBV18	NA	CASSPQQVRNTGELFF	TGTGCCAGCTCACCGCAGCAAGTTAGGAACACCGGGGAGCTGTTTTTT
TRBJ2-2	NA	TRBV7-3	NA	CASSLSIEPGELFF	TGTGCCAGCAGCTTGAGCATCGAGCCCGGGGAGCTGTTTTTT
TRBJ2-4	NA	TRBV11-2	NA	CASSVSFKNIQYF	TGTGCCAGCAGCGTCAGTTTCAAAAACATTCAGTACTTC
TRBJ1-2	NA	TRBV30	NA	CAWSEAGAGYTF	TGTGCCTGGAGTGAGGCAGGGGCTGGCTACACCTTC
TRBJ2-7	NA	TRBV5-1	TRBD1	CASSSQGYEQYF	TGCGCCAGCAGCTCACAGGGGTACGAGCAGTACTTC
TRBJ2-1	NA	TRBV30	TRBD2	CAWTRLSGGDRGTNEQFF	TGTGCCTGGACCCGATTAAGCGGGGGCGACCGAGGAACCAATGAGCAGTTCTTC
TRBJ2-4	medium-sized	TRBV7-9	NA	CASSPTGGTKNIQYF	TGTGCCAGCAGCCCTACTGGTGGCACCAAAAACATTCAGTACTTC
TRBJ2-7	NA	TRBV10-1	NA	CASSESPGYEQYF	TGCGCCAGCAGTGAGTCCCCCGGCTACGAGCAGTACTTC
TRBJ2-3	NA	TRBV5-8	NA	CASSFGFGGEGAQYF	TGTGCCAGCAGCTTCGGGTTCGGGGGAGAGGGGGCGCAGTATTTT
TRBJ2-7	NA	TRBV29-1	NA	CSVEGGHSSYEQYF	TGCAGCGTTGAAGGGGGCCATAGCTCCTACGAGCAGTACTTC
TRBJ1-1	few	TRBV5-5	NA	CASSFEGNTEAFF	TGTGCCAGCAGCTTCGAGGGGAACACTGAAGCTTTCTTT
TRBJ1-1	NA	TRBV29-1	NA	CSPSRGLQNTEAFF	TGCAGCCCCTCCAGAGGACTCCAGAACACTGAAGCTTTCTTT
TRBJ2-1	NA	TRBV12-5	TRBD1	CASGLGTGGNEQFF	TGTGCTAGTGGTTTGGGGACAGGGGGCAATGAGCAGTTCTTC
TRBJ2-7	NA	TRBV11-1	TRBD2	CASSSQAGGQPRQYF	TGTGCCAGCAGCTCACAAGCGGGGGGACAGCCTAGGCAGTACTTC
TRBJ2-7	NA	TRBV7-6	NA	CASSPTGGEQYF	TGTGCCAGCAGCCCGACGGGCGGCGAGCAGTACTTC
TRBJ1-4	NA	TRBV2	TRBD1	CACRGQTGEKLFF	TGTGCCTGCAGGGGGCAGACGGGTGAAAAACTGTTTTTT
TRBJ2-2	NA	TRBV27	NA	CASSLKTHGELFF	TGTGCCAGCAGTTTAAAAACCCACGGGGAGCTGTTTTTT
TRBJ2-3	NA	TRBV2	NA	CAGQGTATDTQYF	TGTGCCGGGCAGGGGACGGCCACAGATACGCAGTATTTT
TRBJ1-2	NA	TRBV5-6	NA	CASSCGILSYGYTF	TGTGCCAGCAGCTGCGGAATCCTCTCCTATGGCTACACCTTC
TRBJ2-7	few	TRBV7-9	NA	CASSLASTGNEQYF	TGTGCCAGCAGCTTAGCCAGTACAGGCAACGAGCAGTACTTC
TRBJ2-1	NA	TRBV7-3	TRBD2	CASSTQRDLEQFF	TGTGCCAGCAGCACCCAGCGGGACCTTGAGCAGTTCTTC
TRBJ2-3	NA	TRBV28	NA	CASSSKVTDTQYF	TGTGCCAGCAGTTCCAAAGTCACAGATACGCAGTATTTT
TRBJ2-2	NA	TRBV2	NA	CASRDRGNGELFF	TGTGCCAGCAGGGACCGAGGGAACGGGGAGCTGTTTTTT
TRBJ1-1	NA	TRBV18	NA	CASSPEGSAEAFF	TGTGCCAGCTCACCAGAGGGTAGCGCTGAAGCTTTCTTT
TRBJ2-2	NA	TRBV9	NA	CASSVDILGHLRTGELFF	TGTGCCAGCAGCGTAGACATACTCGGACACCTAAGGACCGGGGAGCTGTTTTTT
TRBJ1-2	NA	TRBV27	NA	CASSLGGTYGYTF	TGTGCCAGCAGTTTGGGGGGGACCTATGGCTACACCTTC
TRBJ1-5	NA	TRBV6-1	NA	CASSEDGYNQPQHF	TGTGCCAGCAGTGAAGATGGCTACAATCAGCCCCAGCATTTT
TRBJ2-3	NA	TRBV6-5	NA	CASRQNPVGTDTQYF	TGTGCCAGCAGACAAAACCCGGTGGGTACAGATACGCAGTATTTT
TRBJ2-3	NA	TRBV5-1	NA	CASSFKDFSTDTQYF	TGCGCCAGCAGCTTTAAGGACTTTAGCACAGATACGCAGTATTTT
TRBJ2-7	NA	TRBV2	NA	CASSEHHSPPGSEQYF	TGTGCCAGCAGTGAACATCATTCCCCACCGGGGTCCGAGCAGTACTTC
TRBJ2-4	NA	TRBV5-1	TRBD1	CASSLWGQKGDIQYF	TGCGCCAGCAGCCTTTGGGGACAGAAAGGGGACATTCAGTACTTC
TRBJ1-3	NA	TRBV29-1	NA	CSGLGGSGNTIYF	TGCAGCGGTCTGGGCGGATCTGGAAACACCATATATTTT
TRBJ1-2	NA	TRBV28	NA	CASRRPGGGLDYGYTF	TGTGCCAGCAGAAGGCCGGGCGGGGGGTTGGACTATGGCTACACCTTC
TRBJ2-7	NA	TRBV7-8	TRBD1	CASSSDRGSSAQYF	TGTGCCAGCAGCTCGGACAGGGGATCCAGCGCGCAGTACTTC
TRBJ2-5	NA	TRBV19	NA	CASSPSQGTQYF	TGTGCCAGTAGTCCCTCCCAAGGGACCCAGTACTTC
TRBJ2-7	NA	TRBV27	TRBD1	CATKTGTASYEQYF	TGTGCCACCAAAACCGGGACAGCCTCCTACGAGCAGTACTTC
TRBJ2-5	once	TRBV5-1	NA	CASERGTGLETQYF	TGCGCCAGTGAGAGGGGGACGGGATTGGAGACCCAGTACTTC